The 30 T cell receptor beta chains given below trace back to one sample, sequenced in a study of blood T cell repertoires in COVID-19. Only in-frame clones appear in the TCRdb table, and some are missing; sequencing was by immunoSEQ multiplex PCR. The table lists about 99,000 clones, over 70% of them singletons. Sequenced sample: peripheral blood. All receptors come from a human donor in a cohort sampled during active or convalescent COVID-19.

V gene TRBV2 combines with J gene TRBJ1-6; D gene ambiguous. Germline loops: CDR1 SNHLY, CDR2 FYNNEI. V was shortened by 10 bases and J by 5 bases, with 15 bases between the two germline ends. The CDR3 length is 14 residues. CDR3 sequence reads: CATALANHNSPLHF. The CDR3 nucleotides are TGTGCCACCGCCCTGGCCAATCATAATTCACCCCTCCACTTT. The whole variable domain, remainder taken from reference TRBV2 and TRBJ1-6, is EPEVTQTPSHQVTQMGQEVILRCVPISNHLYFYWYRQILGQKVEFLVSFYNNEISEKSEIFDDQFSVERPDGSNFTLKIRSTKLEDSAMYFCATALANHNSPLHFGNGTRLTVT.

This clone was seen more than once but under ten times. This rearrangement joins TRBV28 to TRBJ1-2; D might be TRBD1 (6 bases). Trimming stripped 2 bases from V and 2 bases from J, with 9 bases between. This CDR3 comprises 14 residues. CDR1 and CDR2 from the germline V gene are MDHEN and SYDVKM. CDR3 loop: CASSLPGDNYGYTF. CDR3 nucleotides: TGTGCCAGCAGTTTACCAGGGGACAACTATGGCTACACCTTC.

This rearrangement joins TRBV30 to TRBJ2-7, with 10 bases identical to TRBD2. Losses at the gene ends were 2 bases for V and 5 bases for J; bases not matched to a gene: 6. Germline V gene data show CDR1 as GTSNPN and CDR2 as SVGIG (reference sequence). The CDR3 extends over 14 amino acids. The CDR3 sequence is CAWSPGLATDEQYF. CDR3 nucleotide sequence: TGTGCCTGGAGTCCGGGACTAGCGACCGACGAGCAGTACTTC.

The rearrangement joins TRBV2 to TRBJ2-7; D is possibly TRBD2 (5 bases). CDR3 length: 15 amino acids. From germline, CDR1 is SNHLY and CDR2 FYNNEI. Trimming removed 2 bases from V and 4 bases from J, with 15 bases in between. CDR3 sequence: CASSEIEIQRYEQYF. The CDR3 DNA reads TGTGCCAGCAGTGAAATCGAGATACAGCGGTACGAGCAGTACTTC.

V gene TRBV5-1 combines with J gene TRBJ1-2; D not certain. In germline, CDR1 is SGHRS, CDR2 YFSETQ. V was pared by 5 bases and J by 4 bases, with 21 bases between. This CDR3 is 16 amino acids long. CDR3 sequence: CASRSTADEPPYGYTF. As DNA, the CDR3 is TGCGCCAGCAGAAGCACCGCGGATGAGCCGCCCTATGGCTACACCTTC.

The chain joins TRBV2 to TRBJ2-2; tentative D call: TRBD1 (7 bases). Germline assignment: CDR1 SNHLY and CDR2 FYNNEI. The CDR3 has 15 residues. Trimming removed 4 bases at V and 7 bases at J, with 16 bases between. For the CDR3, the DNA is TGTGCCAGCAGTGGGAGGGGGCGCGGTGGCGGGGAGCTGTTTTTT. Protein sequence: CASSGRGRGGGELFF. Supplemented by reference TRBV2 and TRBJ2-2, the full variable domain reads EPEVTQTPSHQVTQMGQEVILRCVPISNHLYFYWYRQILGQKVEFLVSFYNNEISEKSEIFDDQFSVERPDGSNFTLKIRSTKLEDSAMYFCASSGRGRGGGELFFGEGSRLTVL.

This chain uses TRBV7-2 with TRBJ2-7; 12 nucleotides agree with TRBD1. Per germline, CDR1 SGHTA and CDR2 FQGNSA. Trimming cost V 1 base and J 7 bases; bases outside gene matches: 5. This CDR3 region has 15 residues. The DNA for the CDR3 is TGTGCCAGCAGCTTAGGGGGACAGGGGGCTGGTGAGCAGTACTTC. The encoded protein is CASSLGGQGAGEQYF. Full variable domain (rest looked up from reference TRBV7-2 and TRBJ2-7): GAGVSQSPSNKVTEKGKDVELRCDPISGHTALYWYRQSLGQGLEFLIYFQGNSAPDKSGLPSDRFSAERTGGSVSTLTIQRTQQEDSAVYLCASSLGGQGAGEQYFGPGTRLTVT.

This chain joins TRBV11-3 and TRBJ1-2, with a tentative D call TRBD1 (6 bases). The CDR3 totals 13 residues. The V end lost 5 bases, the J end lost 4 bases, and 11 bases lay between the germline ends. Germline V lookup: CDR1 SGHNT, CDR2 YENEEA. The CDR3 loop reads CASSLDRAYGYTF. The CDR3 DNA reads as TGTGCCAGCAGCCTGGACAGAGCCTATGGCTACACCTTC.

The CDR3 DNA sequence: TGTGCCTGGAACAGGGCGGCCACTGAAGCTTTCTTT. It specifies CAWNRAATEAFF. V usage is TRBV30 and J usage is TRBJ1-1; a possible D gene is TRBD1 (6 bases). This CDR3 comprises 12 residues. Trimming pared 4 bases from V and 4 bases from J, leaving 10 bases between. Germline assignment: CDR1 GTSNPN and CDR2 SVGIG (reference sequence).

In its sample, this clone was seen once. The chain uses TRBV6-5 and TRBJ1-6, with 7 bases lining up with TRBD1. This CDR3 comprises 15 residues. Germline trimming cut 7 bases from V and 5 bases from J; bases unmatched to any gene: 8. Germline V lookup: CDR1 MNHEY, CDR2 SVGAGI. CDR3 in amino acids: CASNLPGQNNSPLHF. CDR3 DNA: TGTGCCAGCAATCTACCGGGACAGAATAATTCACCCCTCCACTTT.

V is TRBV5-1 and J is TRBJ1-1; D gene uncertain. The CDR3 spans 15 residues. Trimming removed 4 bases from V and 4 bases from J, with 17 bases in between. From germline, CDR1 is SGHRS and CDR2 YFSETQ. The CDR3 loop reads CASSLGLGMPTEAFF. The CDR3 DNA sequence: TGCGCCAGCAGCCTAGGACTCGGGATGCCCACTGAAGCTTTCTTT.

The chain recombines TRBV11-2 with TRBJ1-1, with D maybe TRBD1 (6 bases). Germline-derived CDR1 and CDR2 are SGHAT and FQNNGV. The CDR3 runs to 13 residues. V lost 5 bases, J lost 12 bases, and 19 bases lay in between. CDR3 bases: TGTGCCAGCAGCCTAGCCGGGGGGGCGCGGACTTTCTTT. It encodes CASSLAGGARTFF.

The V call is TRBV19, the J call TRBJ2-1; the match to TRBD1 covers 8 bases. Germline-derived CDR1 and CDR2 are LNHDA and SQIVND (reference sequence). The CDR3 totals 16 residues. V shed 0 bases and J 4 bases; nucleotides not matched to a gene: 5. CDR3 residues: CASSIEDTGGYNEQFF. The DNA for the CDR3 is TGTGCCAGTAGTATAGAGGACACAGGGGGGTACAATGAGCAGTTCTTC. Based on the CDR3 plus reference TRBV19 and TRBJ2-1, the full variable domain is DGGITQSPKYLFRKEGQNVTLSCEQNLNHDAMYWYRQDPGQGLRLIYYSQIVNDFQKGDIAEGYSVSREKKESFPLTVTSAQKNPTAFYLCASSIEDTGGYNEQFFGPGTRLTVL.

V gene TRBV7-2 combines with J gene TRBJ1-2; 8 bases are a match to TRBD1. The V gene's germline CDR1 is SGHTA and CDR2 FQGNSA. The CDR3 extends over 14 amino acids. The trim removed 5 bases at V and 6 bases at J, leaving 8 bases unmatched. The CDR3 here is CASSPDRGSDGYTF. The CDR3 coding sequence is TGTGCCAGCAGCCCTGACAGGGGAAGCGATGGCTACACCTTC. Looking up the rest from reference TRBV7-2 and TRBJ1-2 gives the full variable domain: GAGVSQSPSNKVTEKGKDVELRCDPISGHTALYWYRQSLGQGLEFLIYFQGNSAPDKSGLPSDRFSAERTGGSVSTLTIQRTQQEDSAVYLCASSPDRGSDGYTFGSGTRLTVV.

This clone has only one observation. CDR3 coding DNA: TGCGCCAGCAGCTTGGCCAGAGGAGCGGGGGGGCTTCTTGACACAGATACGCAGTATTTT. As protein: CASSLARGAGGLLDTDTQYF. V gene TRBV5-1 combines with J gene TRBJ2-3, with 10 bases aligning to TRBD2. The CDR3 length is 20 residues. With V trimmed by 0 bases and J by 2 bases, 15 bases remained unmatched. In germline, CDR1 is SGHRS, CDR2 YFSETQ.

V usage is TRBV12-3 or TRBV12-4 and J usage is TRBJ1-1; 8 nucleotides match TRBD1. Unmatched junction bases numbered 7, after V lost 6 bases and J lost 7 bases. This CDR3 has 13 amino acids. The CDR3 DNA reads TGTGCCAGCAGCCGCGGACAGGGATTTGAAGCTTTCTTT. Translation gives CASSRGQGFEAFF.

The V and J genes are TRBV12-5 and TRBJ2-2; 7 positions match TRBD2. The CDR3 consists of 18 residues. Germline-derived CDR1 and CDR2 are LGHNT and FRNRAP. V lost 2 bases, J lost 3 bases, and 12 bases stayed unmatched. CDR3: CASGLWRGTTEYTGELFF. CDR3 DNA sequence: TGTGCTAGTGGTTTGTGGCGGGGGACCACCGAATACACCGGGGAGCTGTTTTTT.

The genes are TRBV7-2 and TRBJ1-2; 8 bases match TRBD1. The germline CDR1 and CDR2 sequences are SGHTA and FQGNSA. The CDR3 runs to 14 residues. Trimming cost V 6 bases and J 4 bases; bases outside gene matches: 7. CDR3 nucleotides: TGTGCCAGCAGTACAGGGGGAACCAGCTATGGCTACACCTTC. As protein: CASSTGGTSYGYTF.

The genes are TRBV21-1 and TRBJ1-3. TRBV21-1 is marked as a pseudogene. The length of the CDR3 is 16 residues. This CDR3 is CASTTGRRNSGNTIYF. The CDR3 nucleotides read TGTGCCAGCACTACCGGACGGAGGAACTCTGGAAACACCATATATTTT.

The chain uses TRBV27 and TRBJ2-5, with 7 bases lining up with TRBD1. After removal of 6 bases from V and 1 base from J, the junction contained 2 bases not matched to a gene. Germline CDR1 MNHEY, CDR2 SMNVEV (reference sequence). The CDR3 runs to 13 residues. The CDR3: CASRRDSQETQYF. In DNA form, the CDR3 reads TGTGCCAGCAGGAGGGACAGCCAAGAGACCCAGTACTTC.

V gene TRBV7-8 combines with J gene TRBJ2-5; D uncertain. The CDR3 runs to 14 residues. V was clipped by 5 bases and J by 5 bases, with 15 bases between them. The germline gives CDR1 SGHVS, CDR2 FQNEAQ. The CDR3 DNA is TGTGCCAGCAGCCAAGAACCCCGAGAGGAGACCCAGTACTTC. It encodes CASSQEPREETQYF. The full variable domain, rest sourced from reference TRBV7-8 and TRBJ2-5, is GAGVSQSPRYKVAKRGQDVALRCDPISGHVSLFWYQQALGQGPEFLTYFQNEAQLDKSGLPSDRFFAERPEGSVSTLKIQRTQQEDSAVYLCASSQEPREETQYFGPGTRLLVL.

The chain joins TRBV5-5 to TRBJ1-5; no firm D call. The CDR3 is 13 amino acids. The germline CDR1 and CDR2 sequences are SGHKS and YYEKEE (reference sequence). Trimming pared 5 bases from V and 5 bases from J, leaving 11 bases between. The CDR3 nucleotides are TGTGCCAGCAGTTCGGTCGTGGATCAGCCCCAGCATTTT. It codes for CASSSVVDQPQHF.

The CDR3 bases are TGCGCCAGCAGCCAAGAGATGGGACAGAACACCGGGGAGCTGTTTTTT. It codes for CASSQEMGQNTGELFF. The rearrangement uses TRBV4-1 and TRBJ2-2, with D tentatively TRBD1 (6 bases). The length of the CDR3 is 16 residues. V lost 0 bases and J 1 base, leaving 9 bases between the germline ends. CDR1 and CDR2 from the germline V gene are MGHRA and YSYEKL.

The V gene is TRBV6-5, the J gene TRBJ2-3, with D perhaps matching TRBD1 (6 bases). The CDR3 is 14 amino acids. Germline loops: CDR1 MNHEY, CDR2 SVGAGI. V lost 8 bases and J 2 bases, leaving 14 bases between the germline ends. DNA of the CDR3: TGTGCCAGCGAAACAGGGTACTCCACAGATACGCAGTATTTT. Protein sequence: CASETGYSTDTQYF.

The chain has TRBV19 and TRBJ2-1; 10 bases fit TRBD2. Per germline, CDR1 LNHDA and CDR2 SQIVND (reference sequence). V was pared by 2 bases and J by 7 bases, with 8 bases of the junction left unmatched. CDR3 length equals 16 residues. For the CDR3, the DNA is TGTGCCAGTAGTATACCCTCAGCGGGGGGGAGGAATGAGCAGTTCTTC. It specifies CASSIPSAGGRNEQFF.

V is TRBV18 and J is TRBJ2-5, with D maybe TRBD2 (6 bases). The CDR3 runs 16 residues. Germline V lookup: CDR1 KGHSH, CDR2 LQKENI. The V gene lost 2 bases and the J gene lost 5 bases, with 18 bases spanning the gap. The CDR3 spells CASSPAQITAGETQYF. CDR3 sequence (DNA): TGTGCCAGCTCACCAGCCCAGATAACCGCGGGGGAGACCCAGTACTTC.

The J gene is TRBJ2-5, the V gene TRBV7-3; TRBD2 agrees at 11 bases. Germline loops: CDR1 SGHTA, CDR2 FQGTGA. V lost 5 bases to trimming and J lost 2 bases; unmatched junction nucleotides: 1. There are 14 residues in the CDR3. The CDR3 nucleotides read TGTGCCAGCAGCCCTAGCGGGGGGCAAGAGACCCAGTACTTC. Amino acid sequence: CASSPSGGQETQYF.

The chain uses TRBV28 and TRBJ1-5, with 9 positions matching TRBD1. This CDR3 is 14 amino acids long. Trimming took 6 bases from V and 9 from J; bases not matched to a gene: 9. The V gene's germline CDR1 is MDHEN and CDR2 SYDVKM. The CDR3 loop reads CASRPTGGLRPQHF. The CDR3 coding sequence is TGTGCCAGCAGACCCACAGGGGGCTTACGGCCCCAGCATTTT.

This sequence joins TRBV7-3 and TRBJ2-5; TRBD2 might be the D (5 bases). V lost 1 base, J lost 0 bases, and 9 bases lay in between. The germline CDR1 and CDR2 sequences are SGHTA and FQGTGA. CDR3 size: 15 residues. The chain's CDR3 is CASSLRGQYQETQYF. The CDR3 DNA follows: TGTGCCAGCAGCTTAAGAGGGCAGTACCAAGAGACCCAGTACTTC.

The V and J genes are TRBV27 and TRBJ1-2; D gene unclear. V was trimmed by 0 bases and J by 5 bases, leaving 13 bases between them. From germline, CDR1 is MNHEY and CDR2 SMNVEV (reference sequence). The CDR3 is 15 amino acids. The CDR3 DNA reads TGTGCCAGCAGTTTATCCCGCGCGGGTCTTTATGGCTACACCTTC. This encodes CASSLSRAGLYGYTF.